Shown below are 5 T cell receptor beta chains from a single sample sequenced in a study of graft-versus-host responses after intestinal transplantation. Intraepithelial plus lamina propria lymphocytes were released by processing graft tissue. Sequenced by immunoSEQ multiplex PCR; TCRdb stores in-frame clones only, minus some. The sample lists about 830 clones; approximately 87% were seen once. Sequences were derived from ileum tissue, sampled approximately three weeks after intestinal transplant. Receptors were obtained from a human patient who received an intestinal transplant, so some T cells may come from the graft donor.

CDR3: CASSYSGPGKAQPQHF. CDR3 coding DNA: TGTGCCAGCAGTTACTCGGGGCCGGGGAAGGCTCAGCCCCAGCATTTT. The chain uses TRBV6-5 and TRBJ1-5, with a weak D call TRBD1 (5 bases). The CDR3 loop spans 16 amino acids. Germline CDR1 MNHEY, CDR2 SVGAGI. Trimming cost V 0 bases and J 6 bases, with 15 bases left between them.

The DNA of the CDR3 is TGCAGCTGTCGGGACAGGCCTTCTGGAAACACCATATATTTT. It yields the protein CSCRDRPSGNTIYF. This chain uses TRBV29-1 with TRBJ1-3, with 8 bases identical to TRBD1. V was pared by 8 bases and J by 1 base, with 7 bases of the junction left unmatched. The CDR3 totals 14 residues. From germline, CDR1 is SQVTM and CDR2 ANQGSEA. The variable domain in full, completed from reference TRBV29-1 and TRBJ1-3, reads SAVISQKPSRDICQRGTSLTIQCQVDSQVTMMFWYRQQPGQSLTLIATANQGSEATYESGFVIDKFPISRPNLTFSTLTVSNMSPEDSSIYLCSCRDRPSGNTIYFGEGSWLTVV.

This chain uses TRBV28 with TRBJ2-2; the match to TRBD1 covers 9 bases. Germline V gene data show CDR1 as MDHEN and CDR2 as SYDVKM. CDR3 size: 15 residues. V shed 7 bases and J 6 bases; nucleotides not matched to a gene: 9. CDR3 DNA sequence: TGTGCCAGCACCCCTTGGGACAGGGATGCCGGGGAGCTGTTTTTT. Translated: CASTPWDRDAGELFF.

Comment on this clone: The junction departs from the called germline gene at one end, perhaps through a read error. CDR3 in amino acids: CVSKMGGNSYEQYF. CDR3 sequence (DNA): TGTGTCAGCAAAATGGGGGGAAACTCCTACGAGCAGTACTTC. The chain combines TRBV28 with TRBJ2-7; possibly TRBD2 for D (6 bases). Germline lookup yields CDR1 MDHEN and CDR2 SYDVKM. There are 14 residues in the CDR3.

The CDR3, as DNA: TGTGCCAACCCAAAGGGGGCGGCTACTAATGAAAAACTGTTTTTT. Protein product: CANPKGAATNEKLFF. V and J are TRBV7-9 and TRBJ1-4, with TRBD1 matching 7 bases. V was clipped by 10 bases and J by 2 bases; unmatched bases: 10. CDR1 SEHNR and CDR2 FQNEAQ come from the germline V gene (reference sequence). The CDR3 has 15 amino acids.